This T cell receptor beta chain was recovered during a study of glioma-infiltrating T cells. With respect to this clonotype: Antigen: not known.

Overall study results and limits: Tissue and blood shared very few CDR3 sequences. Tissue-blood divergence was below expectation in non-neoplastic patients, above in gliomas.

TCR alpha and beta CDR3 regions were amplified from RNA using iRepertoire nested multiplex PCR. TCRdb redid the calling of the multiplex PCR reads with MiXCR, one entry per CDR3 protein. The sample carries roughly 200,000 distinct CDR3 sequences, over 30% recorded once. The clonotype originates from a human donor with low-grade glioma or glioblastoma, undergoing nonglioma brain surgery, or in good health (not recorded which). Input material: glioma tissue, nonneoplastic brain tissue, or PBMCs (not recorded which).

The CDR3 protein is CSVQFGKSGYTF. In DNA form, the CDR3 reads TGCAGCGTTCAATTCGGAAAGTCCGGCTACACCTTC. The V gene is TRBV29-1, the J gene TRBJ1-2, with D uncertain. CDR1 and CDR2 from the germline V gene are SQVTM and ANQGSEA. This CDR3 comprises 12 residues. Trimming took off 5 bases at V and 8 bases at J, with 15 bases between the two ends.